One sample yielded the 11 T cell receptor beta chains listed below, sequenced in a study of T cell responses to AZD1222 COVID-19 vaccine. Sequencing used immunoSEQ multiplex PCR; TCRdb keeps in-frame clones, though not all of them. Of more than 95,000 clones detected, almost 95% appear once; the ten largest clones hold roughly 1.6%. Specimen: peripheral blood, collected 28 days after the second AZD1222 dose. These TCRs come from an adult who received the AZD1222 COVID-19 vaccine.

The CDR3 here is CASSLGTSGRREQYF. The CDR3, as DNA: TGTGCCAGCAGTCTTGGGACTAGCGGGAGACGCGAGCAGTACTTC. V is TRBV28 and J is TRBJ2-7; 14 nucleotides line up with TRBD2. The V and J ends lost 5 bases and 6 bases, in that order; junction bases with no gene match: 6. The CDR3 covers 15 residues. Germline V lookup: CDR1 MDHEN, CDR2 SYDVKM.

The chain recombines TRBV7-3 with TRBJ2-7; D unclear. Trimming shortened V by 1 base and J by 7 bases, and 32 bases separated the two germline ends. CDR3 length: 20 amino acids. Germline V lookup: CDR1 SGHTA, CDR2 FQGTGA. CDR3 in DNA: TGTGCCAGCAGCTTAATCGCGAGGACGAGGATCGATTGGGGTTATTCAGAGCAGTACTTC. This gives the protein CASSLIARTRIDWGYSEQYF.

This clone was recorded a few times. The chain links TRBV11-3 to TRBJ2-7; D is perhaps TRBD1 or TRBD2 (5 bases each). The length of the CDR3 is 17 residues. Germline CDR1 SGHNT, CDR2 YENEEA. Trimming shortened V by 3 bases and J by 0 bases, and 18 bases separated the two germline ends. The DNA for the CDR3 is TGTGCCAGCAGCTTGTTTGGACAAAGAGGGTACTCCTACGAGCAGTACTTC. Translated, it gives CASSLFGQRGYSYEQYF.

This rearrangement joins TRBV12-3 or TRBV12-4 to TRBJ2-1, with 8 positions matching TRBD2. The CDR3 has 13 residues. J gave up 8 bases and V 6 bases, and 6 bases lay outside the gene matches. The CDR3 region has the DNA TGTGCCAGCAGCAATAGCGGGAAAGATGAGCAGTTCTTC. Its translation is CASSNSGKDEQFF.

V and J are TRBV6-6 and TRBJ1-2; no firm D call. V was clipped by 7 bases and J by 6 bases, with 15 bases between them. The CDR3 has 13 residues. CDR1 MNHNY and CDR2 SVGAGI come from the germline V gene (reference sequence). The CDR3 region has the DNA TGTGCCAGCACCCCAACGAGCTACAATGGCTACACCTTC. Its protein product is CASTPTSYNGYTF.

The chain couples TRBV6-1 to TRBJ2-1; TRBD2 matches 8 bases. From germline, CDR1 is MNHNS and CDR2 SASEGT. Trimming took 6 bases from V and 9 from J; bases not matched to a gene: 4. This CDR3 spans 12 amino acids. The DNA for the CDR3 is TGTGCCAGCAGCATTCTAGCGGGTGAGCAGTTCTTC. It encodes CASSILAGEQFF.

The chain joins TRBV3-1 (or the pseudogene TRBV3-2) to TRBJ2-2, with 8 positions matching TRBD1. V was clipped by 0 bases and J by 5 bases; unmatched bases: 8. The length of the CDR3 is 17 residues. From germline, CDR1 is LGHDT and CDR2 YNNKEL (reference sequence). For the CDR3, the DNA is TGTGCCAGCAGCCAAGATAGTCGCAGGGGGCTGACCGGGGAGCTGTTTTTT. Translated: CASSQDSRRGLTGELFF.

The chain combines TRBV20-1 with TRBJ1-2; the D gene is possibly TRBD1 (6 bases). The ends were cut back, 3 bases at V and 6 bases at J, with 8 bases in the middle. This CDR3 contains 11 residues. The germline gives CDR1 DFQATT, CDR2 SNEGSKA (reference sequence). The CDR3 DNA is TGCAGTGCTAGGCACAGGGATGGCTACACCTTC. Its protein product is CSARHRDGYTF.

This clone appeared once. The V gene is TRBV9, the J gene TRBJ1-2; TRBD1 might be the D (5 bases). The CDR3 extends over 14 amino acids. The V and J ends lost 0 bases and 4 bases respectively, with 10 bases between them. Germline V CDR1 and CDR2: SGDLS, YYNGEE. The CDR3 coding sequence is TGTGCCAGCAGCGTAGCAGGGTTCGGCTATGGCTACACCTTC. This codes for CASSVAGFGYGYTF.

V gene TRBV5-4 combines with J gene TRBJ2-7; possibly TRBD2 for D (6 bases). Trimming left V 0 bases short and J 3 bases short, with 10 bases between. Germline V gene sequence: CDR1 SGHNT, CDR2 YYREEE (reference sequence). The CDR3 runs to 14 residues. CDR3 sequence reads: CASSLGGLLYEQYF. CDR3 in DNA: TGTGCCAGCAGCTTGGGGGGACTTCTCTACGAGCAGTACTTC.

The J gene is TRBJ1-5, the V gene TRBV2, with D possibly TRBD1 on 5 matching bases. Germline CDR1 SNHLY, CDR2 FYNNEI. V gave up 3 bases and J gave up 3 bases, with 12 bases separating them. The length of the CDR3 is 15 residues. The CDR3: CASSELGQHNQPQHF. CDR3 DNA: TGTGCCAGCAGTGAGTTAGGACAACACAATCAGCCCCAGCATTTT.